The subject of this entry is one T cell receptor beta chain. This record belongs to a study of shared clonotypes between healthy human individuals. Trimming shortened V by 2 bases and J by 3 bases, and 8 bases separated the two germline ends. This CDR3 contains 14 residues. Germline CDR1 reads SGHTA; CDR2 reads FQGNSA. TCRdb keeps only in-frame clones here, not all; method: immunoSEQ multiplex PCR. The sample yields some 550,000 clones, about 96% seen once. This TCR was recovered from a woman in her 30s in good health. Sequences were obtained from naive CD4+ T cells sorted from blood. Regarding subset: CD45RA+ positively selected. This chain connects TRBV7-2 to TRBJ1-5; the D gene is possibly TRBD1 (5 bases). DNA of the CDR3: TGTGCCAGCAGCTTACAACAGGTCAATCAGCCCCAGCATTTT. Encoded protein: CASSLQQVNQPQHF.